The rows below give T cell receptor beta chains drawn from one sample of a study of blood T cell repertoires in COVID-19. Measured with immunoSEQ multiplex PCR; TCRdb has only the in-frame clones, and not every one. The table includes fewer than 100,000 clones, nearly 90% detected once. Sequencing used peripheral blood. Receptors originate from a man aged 65-85 years with acute or convalescent COVID-19. CDR3s include the opening cysteine and the closing phenylalanine or tryptophan. A D gene is named only where the DNA matches it firmly. Only some rows state a clone size, as once, few, many or a class for expanded clones.

D gene,V gene,J gene,clone size,CDR3 protein,CDR3 DNA
TRBD2,TRBV7-7,TRBJ2-5,.,CASSLAGGVPQETQYF,TGTGCTAGCAGCTTAGCGGGGGGGGTACCCCAAGAGACCCAGTACTTC
.,TRBV23-1,TRBJ1-6,.,CASSQDFRDSPLHF,TGCGCCAGCAGTCAGGACTTTAGAGATTCACCCCTCCACTTT
TRBD1,TRBV30,TRBJ1-6,.,CALRPGQSLGVNSPLHF,TGTGCCTTACGACCGGGACAGAGTCTAGGGGTAAATTCACCCCTCCACTTT
.,TRBV6-1,TRBJ1-2,.,CASSEGESYGYTF,TGTGCCAGCAGTGAAGGGGAGAGCTATGGCTACACCTTC
TRBD1,TRBV10-2,TRBJ1-6,.,CASAKPGQGSYNSPLHF,TGCGCCAGCGCTAAACCGGGACAGGGCTCCTATAATTCACCCCTCCACTTT
TRBD1,TRBV14,TRBJ1-4,.,CASSLGQGKNEKLFF,TGTGCCAGCAGCCTTGGACAGGGAAAGAATGAAAAACTGTTTTTT
.,TRBV7-9,TRBJ1-2,.,CASSFDSYTF,TGTGCCAGCAGCTTCGACAGCTACACCTTC
TRBD1,TRBV7-9,TRBJ1-1,.,CASSAGQTNTEAFF,TGTGCCAGCAGTGCGGGACAGACGAACACTGAAGCTTTCTTT
.,TRBV19,TRBJ2-5,.,CASSINGGGETQYF,TGTGCCAGTAGTATAAATGGGGGCGGAGAGACCCAGTACTTC
.,TRBV4-2,TRBJ2-2,.,CASSLGVNTGELFF,TGTGCCAGCAGCCTCGGGGTGAACACCGGGGAGCTGTTTTTT
.,TRBV4-1,TRBJ2-5,.,CASSQFSQETQYF,TGCGCCAGCAGCCAATTTAGTCAAGAGACCCAGTACTTC
.,TRBV6-5,TRBJ1-3,few,CASSYTGTPGNTIYF,TGTGCCAGCAGTTACACCGGGACACCCGGAAACACCATATATTTT
TRBD2,TRBV19,TRBJ2-5,.,CASSKASGGVETQYF,TGTGCCAGTAGTAAGGCTAGCGGGGGAGTAGAGACCCAGTACTTC
TRBD1,TRBV3-1/TRBV3-2,TRBJ1-4,.,CASSQKGRGYTNEKLFF,TGTGCCAGCAGCCAAAAGGGCAGGGGGTACACTAATGAAAAACTGTTTTTT
.,TRBV29-1,TRBJ1-5,.,CSVAGGLDQPQHF,TGCAGCGTCGCCGGGGGGCTGGATCAGCCCCAGCATTTT
.,TRBV18,TRBJ2-3,.,CASSPSGTDTQYF,TGTGCCAGCTCACCAAGCGGCACAGATACGCAGTATTTT
TRBD1,TRBV12-5,TRBJ2-6,.,CASGSTGQSSGANVLTF,TGTGCTAGTGGTTCCACGGGACAGAGCTCTGGGGCCAACGTCCTGACTTTC
TRBD1,TRBV3-1/TRBV3-2,TRBJ2-1,.,CASSYGDRGEQFF,TGTGCCAGCAGCTACGGCGACAGGGGTGAGCAGTTCTTC
.,TRBV28,TRBJ1-1,.,CASSPQTHSEAFF,TGTGCCAGCAGTCCACAGACCCATTCCGAAGCTTTCTTT
TRBD1,TRBV19,TRBJ2-7,.,CASRSGTGPAEQYF,TGTGCCAGTAGATCCGGGACAGGGCCTGCCGAGCAGTACTTC
TRBD1,TRBV19,TRBJ2-4,.,CASSTQGAKNIQYF,TGTGCCAGTAGTACACAGGGGGCCAAAAACATTCAGTACTTC
.,TRBV12-5,TRBJ2-2,.,CASGPRRLEGGTGELFF,TGTGCTAGTGGTCCACGAAGGCTTGAAGGCGGGACCGGGGAGCTGTTTTTT
TRBD1,TRBV2,TRBJ1-2,.,CASSVDRKLGYTF,TGTGCCAGCAGCGTGGACAGGAAACTTGGCTACACCTTC
TRBD1,TRBV18,TRBJ2-2,.,CASSQTLRTGRGELFF,TGTGCCAGCTCACAAACACTGCGGACAGGGCGCGGGGAGCTGTTTTTT
TRBD1,TRBV24-1,TRBJ1-2,.,CATSDSTGYYGYTF,TGTGCCACCAGTGATTCGACAGGGTACTATGGCTACACCTTC
TRBD1,TRBV2,TRBJ1-4,.,CASSEAGTAPKLFF,TGTGCCAGCAGTGAAGCCGGGACAGCCCCAAAACTGTTTTTT
TRBD1,TRBV19,TRBJ1-6,.,CASSQRGQRIPSSYNSPLHF,TGTGCCAGTAGTCAACGGGGACAGAGAATTCCGAGCTCCTATAATTCACCCCTCCACTTT
.,TRBV3-1/TRBV3-2,TRBJ1-3,.,CASSRRQAEGNTIYF,TGTGCCAGCAGCCGTAGACAGGCTGAGGGAAACACCATATATTTT
TRBD1,TRBV4-1,TRBJ2-7,.,CASSRPGQGIHEQYF,TGCGCCAGCAGCCGGCCGGGACAGGGCATTCACGAGCAGTACTTC